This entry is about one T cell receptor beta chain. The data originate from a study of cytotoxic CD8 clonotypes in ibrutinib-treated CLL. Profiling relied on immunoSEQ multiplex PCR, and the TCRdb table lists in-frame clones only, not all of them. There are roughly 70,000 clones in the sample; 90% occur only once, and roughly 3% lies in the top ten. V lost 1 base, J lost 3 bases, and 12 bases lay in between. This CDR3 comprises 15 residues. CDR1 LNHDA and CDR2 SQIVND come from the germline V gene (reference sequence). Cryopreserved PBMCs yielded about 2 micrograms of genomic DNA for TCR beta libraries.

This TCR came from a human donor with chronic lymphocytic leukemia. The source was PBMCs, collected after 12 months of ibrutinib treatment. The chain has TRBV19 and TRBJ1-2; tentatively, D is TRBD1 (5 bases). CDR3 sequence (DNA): TGTGCCAGTAGTATAGCCCTAGGGGACCACTATGGCTACACCTTC. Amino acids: CASSIALGDHYGYTF.